Below, 8 T cell receptor beta chains from the same sample are listed, as sequenced in a study of T cell responses to AZD1222 COVID-19 vaccine. Assay: immunoSEQ multiplex PCR; the TCRdb copy retains only in-frame clones and omits some. Among about 110,000 clones listed, around 90% were seen once. Material: peripheral blood, obtained 28 days after the second AZD1222 dose. Receptor source: an adult who received the AZD1222 COVID-19 vaccine.

The chain joins TRBV5-4 to TRBJ1-2, with no clear D. V was shortened by 4 bases and J by 5 bases, with 12 bases between the two germline ends. The V gene's germline CDR1 is SGHNT and CDR2 YYREEE (reference sequence). The CDR3 contains 13 residues. The CDR3 DNA reads as TGTGCCAGCAGCGACGCAGGAAGTTATGGCTACACCTTC. It encodes CASSDAGSYGYTF.

The chain couples TRBV28 to TRBJ1-1, with TRBD1 identical over 9 bases. CDR1 is MDHEN, CDR2 SYDVKM, per germline. The CDR3 contains 15 residues. The V gene end was trimmed by 8 bases and the J gene end by 5 bases; junction bases not matched to a gene: 12. The CDR3 nucleotides read TGTGCCAGCCGGATCCTAACAGGGGGCGAGACTGAAGCTTTCTTT. This encodes CASRILTGGETEAFF.

The chain couples TRBV19 to TRBJ2-3, with D perhaps TRBD1 or TRBD2 (5 bases each). The CDR3 covers 15 residues. Between the trimmed V and J ends, which lost 5 bases and 0 bases, there was a span of 12 bases. Germline lookup yields CDR1 LNHDA and CDR2 SQIVND (reference sequence). CDR3 amino acids: CASSSAGASTDTQYF. The CDR3 DNA is TGTGCCAGTAGTTCGGCCGGGGCTAGCACAGATACGCAGTATTTT.

CDR3 in DNA: TGTGCCAGCTCACCCGATAGGGTTACAACTAATGAAAAACTGTTTTTT. It translates to CASSPDRVTTNEKLFF. V usage is TRBV18 and J usage is TRBJ1-4, with no clear D. V shed 3 bases and J shed 0 bases, with 11 bases lying between them. From germline, CDR1 is KGHSH and CDR2 LQKENI. CDR3 length: 16 amino acids.

The V and J genes are TRBV10-3 and TRBJ2-6; D not resolved. Looked up from germline, CDR1 is ENHRY and CDR2 is SYGVKD. The germline V and J ends were trimmed by 0 bases and 3 bases, with 15 bases remaining between them. The CDR3 covers 18 residues. Here the CDR3 DNA reads TGTGCCATCAGTGAGTCGTTAGGGATGGGGAATGGGGCCAACGTCCTGACTTTC. It encodes CAISESLGMGNGANVLTF.

The gene calls are TRBV29-1 and TRBJ1-5; D is uncertain. Germline V CDR1 and CDR2: SQVTM, ANQGSEA. The CDR3 runs to 12 residues. Between the trimmed V and J ends, which lost 4 bases and 3 bases, there was a span of 7 bases. The CDR3 nucleotides are TGCAGCGTTGCCGGGGTCAATCAGCCCCAGCATTTT. It is translated as CSVAGVNQPQHF.

The chain employs TRBV28 and TRBJ1-4; no firm D call. Germline CDR1 MDHEN, CDR2 SYDVKM. This CDR3 has 13 residues. V was shortened by 3 bases and J by 4 bases, with 6 bases between the two germline ends. CDR3 sequence reads: CASSFSVNEKLFF. For the CDR3, the DNA is TGTGCCAGCAGTTTTTCAGTTAATGAAAAACTGTTTTTT. Using reference TRBV28 and TRBJ1-4 for the parts outside the CDR3, the full variable domain is DVKVTQSSRYLVKRTGEKVFLECVQDMDHENMFWYRQDPGLGLRLIYFSYDVKMKEKGDIPEGYSVSREKKERFSLILESASTNQTSMYLCASSFSVNEKLFFGSGTQLSVL.

This chain connects TRBV10-3 to TRBJ2-7, with D uncertain. The germline V gene has CDR1 ENHRY and CDR2 SYGVKD. The CDR3 runs 14 residues. Trimming took 6 bases from V and 6 from J, leaving 18 bases between them. The CDR3: CAIRAEVRTSEQYF. The CDR3 coding sequence is TGTGCCATCAGGGCCGAGGTTAGGACGTCCGAGCAGTACTTC.